These 7 T cell receptor beta chains were sequenced from one sample in a study of blood T cells in healthy people across ages. Using a J-beta primer mix together with a sample-barcoded 5' primer, a second PCR was run for roughly 6 to 11 cycles. TCRdb re-called the 5' RACE reads with MiXCR, one entry per CDR3 protein. Among about 640,000 distinct CDR3 sequences listed, around three fifths were seen once. Sequences were obtained from blood. The receptor source for this set is a man aged 60 to 75 in good health.

This clonotype was detected many times. The chain is built from TRBV7-2 and TRBJ2-7; D perhaps matches TRBD2 (6 bases). The CDR3 loop spans 15 amino acids. Germline V gives CDR1 SGHTA, CDR2 FQGNSA. Trimming pared 3 bases from V and 1 base from J, leaving 13 bases between. The CDR3 loop is CASSLNRDWSYEQYF. The DNA of the CDR3 is TGTGCCAGCAGCTTGAACCGGGACTGGTCCTACGAGCAGTACTTC.

The rearrangement links TRBV20-1 to TRBJ2-5, with D tentatively TRBD2 (5 bases). TRBJ2-7 matches the DNA end more closely, so the J call is doubtful. This CDR3 spans 13 amino acids. Germline CDR1 DFQATT, CDR2 SNEGSKA (reference sequence). The CDR3 nucleotides read TGCAGTGCTAGATCGGGGTTGCAATACGAGCAGTACTTC. It specifies CSARSGLQYEQYF.

The sample holds a few counts of this clonotype. The rearrangement joins TRBV4-1 to TRBJ1-4, with 7 bases matching TRBD1. The CDR3 sequence is 16 residues long. The germline gives CDR1 MGHRA, CDR2 YSYEKL. The trim removed 1 base at V and 6 bases at J, leaving 8 bases unmatched. CDR3 in DNA: TGCGCCAGCAGCCAAGGTCCCGGACAGGTAGATGAAAAACTGTTTTTT. It yields the protein CASSQGPGQVDEKLFF.

A few counts support this clonotype. This chain links TRBV27 with TRBJ1-5; perhaps TRBD1 as D (5 bases). The CDR3 spans 15 residues. V lost 2 bases and J lost 6, with 14 bases in between. In germline, CDR1 is MNHEY, CDR2 SMNVEV (reference sequence). The CDR3 loop is CASSLRGQGGQPQHF. For the CDR3, the DNA is TGTGCCAGCAGTTTACGGGGCCAGGGCGGTCAGCCCCAGCATTTT.

The J gene is TRBJ1-1, the V gene TRBV20-1, with a possible D match to TRBD1 (6 bases). CDR3 size: 13 residues. V gave up 0 bases and J gave up 6 bases, with 11 bases separating them. Germline CDR1 is DFQATT and CDR2 is SNEGSKA (reference sequence). As DNA, the CDR3 is TGCAGTGCTAGAGATAGGGGGGCCGCTGAAGCTTTCTTT. Protein sequence: CSARDRGAAEAFF.

This clonotype was counted a few times. The DNA of the CDR3 is TGCAGTGCTAGAACTAGCGGGGGGCGTGGGCAGTACTTC. Encoded protein: CSARTSGGRGQYF. The chain joins TRBV20-1 to TRBJ2-7; TRBD2 matches 12 bases. The V gene end was trimmed by 2 bases and the J gene end by 9 bases; junction bases not matched to a gene: 5. The V gene's germline CDR1 is DFQATT and CDR2 SNEGSKA (reference sequence). The CDR3 is 13 residues long.

This clonotype was seen ten or more times. V is TRBV12-3 or TRBV12-4 and J is TRBJ2-3; 7 nucleotides align to TRBD1. V was pared by 7 bases and J by 0 bases, with 7 bases of the junction left unmatched. The CDR3 is made up of 15 amino acids. In DNA form, the CDR3 reads TGTGCCAGCACCCAAGGGGACAGTAGCACAGATACGCAGTATTTT. Its translation: CASTQGDSSTDTQYF.